The rows below give T cell receptor beta chains drawn from one sample of a study of CD8 T cells in ankylosing spondylitis. One entry per CDR3 protein, called by TCRdb with MiXCR from the 5' RACE reads. Counted here are over 200,000 distinct CDR3 sequences, about 18% occurring once; the ten biggest clones make up roughly 42%. Specimen: blood, either unsorted or a sorted T cell fraction (not recorded which). These receptors were obtained from a male donor with ankylosing spondylitis. CDR3s include the opening cysteine and the closing phenylalanine or tryptophan.

len: 15; v_gene: TRBV2; j_gene: TRBJ1-6; CDR3aa: CASSEAGKYNSPLHF
len: 13; v_gene: TRBV20-1; j_gene: TRBJ2-5; CDR3aa: CSAKGGHQETQYF
len: 15; v_gene: TRBV4-1; j_gene: TRBJ2-1; CDR3aa: CASSPPGGGYNEQFF
len: 13; v_gene: TRBV10-3; j_gene: TRBJ1-4; CDR3aa: CAISEGGIEKLFF
len: 15; v_gene: TRBV4-1; j_gene: TRBJ1-4; CDR3aa: CASSLLGGTGEKLFF
len: 15; v_gene: TRBV7-3; j_gene: TRBJ2-3; CDR3aa: CASRFSGASTDTQYF
len: 17; v_gene: TRBV2; j_gene: TRBJ2-2; CDR3aa: CASSGLAGGTNTGELFF
len: 14; v_gene: TRBV11-3; j_gene: TRBJ2-7; CDR3aa: CASSLGTGVGEQYF
len: 15; v_gene: TRBV27; j_gene: TRBJ2-7; CDR3aa: CASSIGLDYSYEQYF
len: 16; v_gene: TRBV5-5; j_gene: TRBJ2-3; CDR3aa: CASSYLAGGGADTQYF
len: 15; v_gene: TRBV11-2; j_gene: TRBJ2-1; CDR3aa: CASSLFESSYNEQFF
len: 15; v_gene: TRBV4-3; j_gene: TRBJ1-3; CDR3aa: CASSPGQGFGNTIYF
len: 16; v_gene: TRBV4-1; j_gene: TRBJ2-3; CDR3aa: CASSPLASTSTDTQYF
len: 14; v_gene: TRBV10-3; j_gene: TRBJ1-2; CDR3aa: CAISDSGTGYGYTF
len: 16; v_gene: TRBV3-1; j_gene: TRBJ2-1; CDR3aa: CASSQDLYRTWNEQFF
len: 14; v_gene: TRBV5-1; j_gene: TRBJ1-1; CDR3aa: CASSLVGTGTEAFF
len: 15; v_gene: TRBV11-2; j_gene: TRBJ2-7; CDR3aa: CASSLWGLIPYEQYF
len: 15; v_gene: TRBV12-3/TRBV12-4; j_gene: TRBJ2-7; CDR3aa: CASSSPGQSSYEQYF
len: 16; v_gene: TRBV7-9; j_gene: TRBJ2-3; CDR3aa: CASSWGQGAGTDTQYF
len: 17; v_gene: TRBV5-1; j_gene: TRBJ2-2; CDR3aa: CASSLEGAGVNTGELFF
len: 13; v_gene: TRBV5-6; j_gene: TRBJ1-1; CDR3aa: CASSFLPATEAFF
len: 16; v_gene: TRBV4-1; j_gene: TRBJ2-1; CDR3aa: CASSQYPPGDYNEQFF
len: 16; v_gene: TRBV5-1; j_gene: TRBJ2-1; CDR3aa: CASSLDTRGPRNEQFF
len: 15; v_gene: TRBV6-1; j_gene: TRBJ2-4; CDR3aa: CASTAGPLAKNIQYF
len: 14; v_gene: TRBV7-9; j_gene: TRBJ2-7; CDR3aa: CASSLGADSYEQYF
len: 13; v_gene: TRBV9; j_gene: TRBJ1-1; CDR3aa: CASSMGQGLEAFF
len: 13; v_gene: TRBV20-1; j_gene: TRBJ2-7; CDR3aa: CSAIRGLTYEQYF
len: 13; v_gene: TRBV12-3/TRBV12-4; j_gene: TRBJ1-5; CDR3aa: CASSRGGNQPQHF
len: 15; v_gene: TRBV4-1; j_gene: TRBJ2-7; CDR3aa: CASSQDELLVYEQYF
len: 16; v_gene: TRBV25-1; j_gene: TRBJ2-7; CDR3aa: CASSDGGGGSSYEQYF
len: 18; v_gene: TRBV11-1; j_gene: TRBJ1-1; CDR3aa: CASSSGPQRPYPNTEAFF
len: 16; v_gene: TRBV4-1; j_gene: TRBJ1-1; CDR3aa: CASSQDVQGLNTEAFF
len: 15; v_gene: TRBV4-1; j_gene: TRBJ1-3; CDR3aa: CASSQVVEIRGTIYF
len: 15; v_gene: TRBV7-6; j_gene: TRBJ2-5; CDR3aa: CASSSKGLAHETQYF
len: 12; v_gene: TRBV9; j_gene: TRBJ2-3; CDR3aa: CASSAGGDTQYF
len: 15; v_gene: TRBV20-1; j_gene: TRBJ1-1; CDR3aa: CSAKWAPHEDTEAFF
len: 17; v_gene: TRBV29-1; j_gene: TRBJ2-7; CDR3aa: CSVDAPATDRAAYEQYF
len: 14; v_gene: TRBV21-1; j_gene: TRBJ1-6; CDR3aa: CASSRRTDNSPLHF
len: 16; v_gene: TRBV5-5; j_gene: TRBJ2-3; CDR3aa: CASRGGDAPSTDTQYF
len: 16; v_gene: TRBV2; j_gene: TRBJ2-7; CDR3aa: CASKTLSGASSYEQYF